This TCR beta chain appears in the sequencing data of a study of blood T cell repertoires in COVID-19. Study background: From T cells, B-cell-depleted T cells, or PBMCs came the material, which was cDNA or gDNA.

This CDR3 comprises 16 residues. V gave up 1 base and J gave up 1 base, with 12 bases separating them. CDR1 is SGHTA and CDR2 is FQGNSA in the germline V gene. In the authors' workflow: Estimation of nucleated cell counts was performed using reference gene primer amplification. The assay was immunoSEQ multiplex PCR, and TCRdb's table has in-frame clones only and misses some. The V and J calls and clone size are taken from that table; D and trimming were inferred from the DNA. The sample holds about 36,000 clones, around 80% seen once. The receptor comes from a man aged 55 to 70 with acute or convalescent COVID-19. The material sequenced was peripheral blood. The J gene is TRBJ2-3, the V gene TRBV7-2; D unresolved. Here the CDR3 DNA reads TGTGCCAGCAGCTTAGTGGCCAAATCCCGCACAGATACGCAGTATTTT. It yields the protein CASSLVAKSRTDTQYF.